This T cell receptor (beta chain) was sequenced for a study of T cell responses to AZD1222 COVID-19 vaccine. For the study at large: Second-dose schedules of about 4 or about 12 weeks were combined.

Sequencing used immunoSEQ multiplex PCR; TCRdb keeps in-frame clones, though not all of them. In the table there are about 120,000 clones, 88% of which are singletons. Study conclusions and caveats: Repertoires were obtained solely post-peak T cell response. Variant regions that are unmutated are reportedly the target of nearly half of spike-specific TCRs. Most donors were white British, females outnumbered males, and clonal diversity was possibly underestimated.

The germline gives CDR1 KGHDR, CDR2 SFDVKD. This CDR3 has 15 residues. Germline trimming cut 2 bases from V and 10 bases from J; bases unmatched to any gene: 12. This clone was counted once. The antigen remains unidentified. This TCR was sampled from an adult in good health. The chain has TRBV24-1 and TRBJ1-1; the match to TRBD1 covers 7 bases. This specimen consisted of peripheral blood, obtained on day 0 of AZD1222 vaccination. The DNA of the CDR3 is TGTGCCACCAGTGATTGGAGAGGACAGGCCGGGGGAGCTTTCTTT. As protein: CATSDWRGQAGGAFF.